The rows below give T cell receptor beta chains drawn from one sample of a study of CD8+CD57+ T cells in acquired aplastic anemia. From the reads, TCRdb called clonotypes with MiXCR, one entry per CDR3 protein. The sample shows under 350,000 distinct CDR3 sequences, around three fifths of them seen only once. The sequenced sample consisted of sorted CD4+, CD8+, or CD8+CD57+ T cells (not recorded which) from PBMCs. The origin of the receptors is a human donor with aplastic anemia. Both conserved end residues are part of each CDR3.

>TRBV12-3/TRBV12-4|TRBJ2-5|12
CASRTYGETQYF
>TRBV6-4|TRBJ2-3|13
CASSEGATDTQYF
>TRBV2|TRBJ1-5|18
CASTDRGGGPYSNQPQHF
>TRBV2|TRBJ2-5|15
CASSVGGGAVETQYF
>TRBV19|TRBJ1-5|15
CASSPLGAGNQPQHF
>TRBV12-3/TRBV12-4|TRBJ2-7|13
CASTRDGRYEQYF
>TRBV5-1|TRBJ1-1|15
CASSLADSMNTEAFF
>TRBV2|TRBJ2-3|12
CASKWEGDTQYF
>TRBV19|TRBJ2-7|13
CATARTGPYEQYF
>TRBV14|TRBJ2-1|13
CASSQVPGYEQFF
>TRBV7-2|TRBJ2-1|15
CASSLSSGGHNEQFF
>TRBV7-9|TRBJ2-7|12
CASSTGQYEQYF
>TRBV6-5|TRBJ1-1|13
CASKGPKNTEAFF
>TRBV7-9|TRBJ2-1|12
CASSLPRNEQFF
>TRBV10-3|TRBJ1-6|14
CAISGAGNNSPLHF
>TRBV29-1|TRBJ1-2|18
CSVENASADRQANYGYTF
>TRBV2|TRBJ2-2|11
CASSGDGELFF
>TRBV7-8|TRBJ2-3|14
CASKDGGLADTQYF
>TRBV24-1|TRBJ2-2|14
CATSDLGNTGELFF
>TRBV10-2|TRBJ2-5|13
CASCPQWTETQYF
>TRBV24-1|TRBJ2-7|14
CATSDPTRTGEQYF
>TRBV7-2|TRBJ2-5|13
CASSFTGVETQYF
>TRBV2|TRBJ2-5|15
CASNMRTGEKETQYF
>TRBV15|TRBJ1-1|13
CATSWGLNTEAFF
>TRBV7-3|TRBJ2-7|14
CASSQGLAAGEQYF
>TRBV7-2|TRBJ2-3|16
CASSSGLAGVLAAQYF
>TRBV20-1|TRBJ1-5|15
CSASERGGINQPQHF
>TRBV29-1|TRBJ2-7|12
CSVVPRRNEQYF
>TRBV4-2|TRBJ1-4|14
CASSQETGYEKLFF
>TRBV5-1|TRBJ2-2|15
CASSLAGGSTGELSF
>TRBV5-1|TRBJ2-6|18
CASSLWTGANSGANVLTF
>TRBV15|TRBJ1-6|16
CATSRSRGSYNSPPHF
>TRBV7-2|TRBJ1-2|17
CASSLGGGQTSSYGYTF
>TRBV12-3/TRBV12-4|TRBJ1-3|15
CASSTGINSGNTIYF
>TRBV29-1|TRBJ2-3|11
CSLGTVDTQYF
>TRBV5-1|TRBJ1-1|14
CASSLVGTNSEAFF
>TRBV5-1|TRBJ2-7|13
CASSLTELREQYF
>TRBV10-3|TRBJ1-1|16
CAISESEGQLNTEAFF
>TRBV6-7|TRBJ2-7|14
CASSNGTGGYEQYF
>TRBV19|TRBJ1-5|15
CASSIVVISNQPQHF
>TRBV7-3|TRBJ1-2|13
CASSVTRVEGYTF
>TRBV6-6|TRBJ2-7|13
CASRPGGSYEQYF
>TRBV20-1|TRBJ2-7|11
CSATPLYEQYF